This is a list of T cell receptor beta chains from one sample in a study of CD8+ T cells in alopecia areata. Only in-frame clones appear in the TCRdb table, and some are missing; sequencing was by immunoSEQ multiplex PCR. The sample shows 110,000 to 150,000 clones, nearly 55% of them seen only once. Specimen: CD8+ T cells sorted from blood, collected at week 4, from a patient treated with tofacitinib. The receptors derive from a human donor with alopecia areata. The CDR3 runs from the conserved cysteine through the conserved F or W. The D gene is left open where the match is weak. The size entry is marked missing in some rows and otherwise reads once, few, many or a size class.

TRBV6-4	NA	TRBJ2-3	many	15	TGTGCCAGCAGTTTTGTGGCAGCTAGCACAGATACGCAGTATTTT	CASSFVAASTDTQYF
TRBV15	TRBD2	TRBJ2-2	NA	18	TGTGCCACCAGCAGAGTTCGCCCCATAGCGGGGGGGACCGGGGAGCTGTTTTTT	CATSRVRPIAGGTGELFF
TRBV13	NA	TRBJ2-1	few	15	TGTGCCAGCAGCCCTTCGCCCGGACCCTACAATGAGCAGTTCTTC	CASSPSPGPYNEQFF
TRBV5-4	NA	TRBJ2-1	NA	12	TGTGCCAGCAGCTCATATCAAGATGAGCAGTTCTTC	CASSSYQDEQFF
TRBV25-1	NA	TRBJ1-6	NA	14	TGTGCCAGCAGCCCCCGGGACGGGTATTCACCCCTCCACTTT	CASSPRDGYSPLHF
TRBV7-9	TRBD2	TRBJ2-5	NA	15	TGTGCCAGCAGCCCCGTAGCGGGGGGGCCGGAGACCCAGTACTTC	CASSPVAGGPETQYF
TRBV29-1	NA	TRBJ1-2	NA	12	TGCAGCGTTGTACGGCAGTCCTATGGCTACACCTTC	CSVVRQSYGYTF
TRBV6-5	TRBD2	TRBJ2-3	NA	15	TGTGCCAGCACTCCCAACGGGGGGATGCCAGATACGCAGTATTTT	CASTPNGGMPDTQYF
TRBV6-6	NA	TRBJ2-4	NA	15	TGTGCCAGCACTAAAGAGGGACTTTGGTTAAACATTCAGTACTTC	CASTKEGLWLNIQYF
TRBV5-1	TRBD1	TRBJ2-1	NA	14	TGCGCCAGCAGCGTCCGGGACAGTAGCAATGAGCAGTTCTTC	CASSVRDSSNEQFF
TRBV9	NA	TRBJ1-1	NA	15	TGTGCCAGCAGCGTAGAAGAGGGTATGGACACTGAAGCTTTCTTT	CASSVEEGMDTEAFF
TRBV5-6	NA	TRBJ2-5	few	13	TGTGCCAGCAGCTATGGAACTGAAGAGACCCAGTACTTC	CASSYGTEETQYF
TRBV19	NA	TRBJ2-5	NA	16	TGTGCCAGTAGTCCCGGGACTCGATTGAGCCAAGAGACCCAGTACTTC	CASSPGTRLSQETQYF
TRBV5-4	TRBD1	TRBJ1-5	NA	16	TGTGCCAGCAGCTTGCTGACAGGGGGTTTCAATCAGCCCCAGCATTTT	CASSLLTGGFNQPQHF
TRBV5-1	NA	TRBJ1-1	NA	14	TGCGCCAGCAGCCAACAGGTATTTAACACTGAAGCTTTCTTT	CASSQQVFNTEAFF
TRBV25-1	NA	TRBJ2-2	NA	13	TGTGCCAGCAGTGAACTCGCATCCGGGGAGCTGTTTTTT	CASSELASGELFF
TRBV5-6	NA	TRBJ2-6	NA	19	TGTGCCAGCAGCTTGGTATTTCGTGTAAGTCCCTCTGGGGCCAACGTCCTGACTTTC	CASSLVFRVSPSGANVLTF
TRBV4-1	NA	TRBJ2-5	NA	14	TGCGCCAGCAGCCAAGATCAAGGGCAAGAGACCCAGTACTTC	CASSQDQGQETQYF
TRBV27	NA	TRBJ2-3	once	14	TGTGCCAGCAGTTTATTTTTCAGCACAGATACGCAGTATTTT	CASSLFFSTDTQYF
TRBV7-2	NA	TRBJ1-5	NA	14	TGTGCCAGCAGCTTAGGCGGGGAGAATCAGCCCCAGCATTTT	CASSLGGENQPQHF
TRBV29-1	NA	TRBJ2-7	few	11	TGCAGCGTTGGCCAGGACTACGAGCAGTACTTC	CSVGQDYEQYF
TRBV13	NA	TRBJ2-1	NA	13	TGTGCCAGCAGTTCGGGCCTTACCAATGAGCAGTTCTTC	CASSSGLTNEQFF
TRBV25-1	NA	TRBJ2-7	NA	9	TGTGCCAGCCACGGAGGTCCGTACTTC	CASHGGPYF
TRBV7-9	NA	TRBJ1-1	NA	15	TGTGCCAGCAGCTTACAACAAACACTCTACACTGAAGCTTTCTTT	CASSLQQTLYTEAFF
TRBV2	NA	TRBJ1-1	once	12	TGTGCCAGCAGTTTCTCAGCGGTCGAAGCTTTCTTT	CASSFSAVEAFF
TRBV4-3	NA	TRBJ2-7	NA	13	TGCGCCAGCAGCCAAGAAAGGGAGTACGAGCAGTACTTC	CASSQEREYEQYF
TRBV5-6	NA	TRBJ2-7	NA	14	TGTGCCAGCAGCGGCGGGACTCCCGGCTACGAGCAGTACTTC	CASSGGTPGYEQYF
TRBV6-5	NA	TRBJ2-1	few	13	TGTGCCAGCAGTTACGAGGGGAACGATGAGCAGTTCTTC	CASSYEGNDEQFF
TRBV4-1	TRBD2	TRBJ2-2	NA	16	TGCGCCAGCAGCTTGGGACTAGCGGGGGGAACCGGGGAGCTGTTTTTT	CASSLGLAGGTGELFF
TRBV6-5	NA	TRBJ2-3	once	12	TGTGCCAGCAGTAGTTCCAGAGATACGCAGTATTTT	CASSSSRDTQYF
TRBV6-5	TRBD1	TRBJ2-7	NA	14	TGTGCCAGCAGTATCACAGGGGGCTCCTACGAGCAGTACTTC	CASSITGGSYEQYF